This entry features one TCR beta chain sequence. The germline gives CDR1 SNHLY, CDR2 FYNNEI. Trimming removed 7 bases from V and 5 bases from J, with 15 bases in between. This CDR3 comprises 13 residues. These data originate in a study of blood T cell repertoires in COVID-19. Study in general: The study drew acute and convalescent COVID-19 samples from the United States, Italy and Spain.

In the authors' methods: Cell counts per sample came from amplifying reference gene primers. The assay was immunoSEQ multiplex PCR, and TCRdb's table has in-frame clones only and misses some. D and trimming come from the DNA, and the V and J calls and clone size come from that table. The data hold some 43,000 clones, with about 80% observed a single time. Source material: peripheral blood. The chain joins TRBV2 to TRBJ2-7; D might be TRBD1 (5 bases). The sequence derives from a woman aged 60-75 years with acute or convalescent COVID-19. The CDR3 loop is CASMQGIRNEQYF. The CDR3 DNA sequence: TGTGCCAGCATGCAGGGCATCCGCAACGAGCAGTACTTC.